This T cell receptor (beta chain) emerged from a study of cytomegalovirus exposure and HLA in healthy donors. Study findings and constraints: Associated with cytomegalovirus, according to the listing, were some 150 TCR beta chains. In a later analysis, V- and J-gene trimming of beta chains associated with a DCLRE1C missense variant, replicated independently. When a later analysis compared HLA-associated TCR beta chains with equally common others, the HLA-associated chains turned out to be more clonally expanded and to have lower generation probabilities.

Primers: 60 Vbeta forward and 13 Jbeta reverse. Sequencing used immunoSEQ multiplex PCR; TCRdb keeps in-frame clones, though not all of them. The table records 90,000 to 120,000 clones, roughly 80% of them present only once. Details on this clone: Its antigen is unidentified.

The germline V gene has CDR1 SGDLS and CDR2 YYNGEE. Trimming at V came to 3 bases and at J to 4 bases, leaving 6 bases not matched to a gene. This CDR3 has 16 amino acids. The clonotype comes from a female donor in good health and CMV-seropositive. The rearrangement links TRBV9 to TRBJ1-4; 10 bases align to TRBD1. The sample consisted of PBMCs. The CDR3 sequence: CASSARTGGSNEKLFF. The CDR3 bases are TGTGCCAGCAGCGCACGGACAGGGGGAAGTAATGAAAAACTGTTTTTT. The full variable domain, in which reference TRBV9 and TRBJ1-4 provide the parts outside the CDR3, is DSGVTQTPKHLITATGQRVTLRCSPRSGDLSVYWYQQSLDQGLQFLIQYYNGEERAKGNILERFSAQQFPDLHSELNLSSLELGDSALYFCASSARTGGSNEKLFFGSGTQLSVL.